The 24 T cell receptor beta chains given below trace back to one sample, sequenced in a study of long-term antiretroviral therapy in people with HIV. Investigators performed immunoSEQ version v3.0 at survey level. This table comes from immunoSEQ multiplex PCR, and its TCRdb copy is limited to in-frame clones, with some not included. The sample lists 15,000 to 20,000 clones; over 60% were seen once. The material sequenced was unsorted PBMCs, taken 0.5 years before starting antiretroviral therapy. These receptors were taken from a woman aged 50 to 60 with HIV.

The J gene is TRBJ1-1, the V gene TRBV14; D uncertain. The germline gives CDR1 SGHDN, CDR2 FVKESK. CDR3 length: 13 residues. The germline V and J ends were trimmed by 3 bases and 7 bases, with 12 bases remaining between them. The CDR3 here is CASSQVYPGEAFF. CDR3 nucleotides: TGTGCCAGCAGCCAGGTTTACCCGGGTGAAGCTTTCTTT.

The J gene is TRBJ1-3, the V gene TRBV5-1; the match to TRBD1 covers 7 bases. The ends lost 5 bases at V and 1 base at J; junction bases unmatched: 12. CDR1 is SGHRS and CDR2 is YFSETQ in the germline V gene. CDR3 length equals 17 residues. CDR3 sequence: CASSRLGQDVSGNTIYF. CDR3 DNA sequence: TGCGCCAGCAGTCGTTTAGGACAGGACGTTTCTGGAAACACCATATATTTT.

This sequence joins TRBV6-1 and TRBJ1-2; D remains unclear. The CDR3 is made up of 10 amino acids. The V end was cut by 8 bases, the J end by 4 bases, with 5 bases between. Per the germline V gene, CDR1 is MNHNS and CDR2 is SASEGT. The CDR3 region is CASWGYGYTF. CDR3 sequence (DNA): TGTGCCAGCTGGGGCTATGGCTACACCTTC.

This chain links TRBV19 with TRBJ1-3; D is perhaps TRBD1 (6 bases). Germline V gene sequence: CDR1 LNHDA, CDR2 SQIVND (reference sequence). CDR3 length: 14 residues. With 7 bases removed from V and 2 bases from J, the gap between germline ends came to 12 bases. CDR3 protein: CASTLQGAGNTIYF. The CDR3, as DNA: TGTGCCAGTACGTTACAGGGTGCTGGAAACACCATATATTTT.

This clone has more than one count but fewer than ten. This rearrangement joins TRBV2 to TRBJ1-5; maybe TRBD1 (5 bases). This CDR3 comprises 13 residues. Germline loops: CDR1 SNHLY, CDR2 FYNNEI. V was trimmed by 6 bases and J by 1 base, leaving 7 bases between them. Here the CDR3 reads CASRRDSNQPQHF. CDR3 in DNA: TGTGCCAGCAGGCGGGACAGCAATCAGCCCCAGCATTTT.

This clone was seen more than once but under ten times. The rearrangement links TRBV9 to TRBJ1-1, with D perhaps TRBD1 (6 bases). Germline V gene data show CDR1 as SGDLS and CDR2 as YYNGEE. The CDR3 is 14 residues long. V lost 3 bases and J lost 1, with 10 bases in between. CDR3 coding DNA: TGTGCCAGCAGCGGACAGGTATCGAACACTGAAGCTTTCTTT. As protein: CASSGQVSNTEAFF.

The table lists this clone with a few counts. The chain links TRBV5-6 to TRBJ2-7, with TRBD1 matching 8 bases. The CDR3 extends over 13 amino acids. Germline-derived CDR1 and CDR2 are SGHDT and YYEEEE. Unmatched junction bases numbered 6, after V lost 7 bases and J lost 3 bases. CDR3 region: CASSGQGHYEQYF. In nucleotides, the CDR3 is TGTGCCAGCTCCGGACAGGGCCACTACGAGCAGTACTTC.

This clone was detected a few times. This chain connects TRBV5-1 to TRBJ1-2; TRBD1 agrees at 7 bases. The length of the CDR3 is 13 residues. From germline, CDR1 is SGHRS and CDR2 YFSETQ. With 4 bases clipped from V and 4 bases from J, the junction kept 4 bases outside the gene matches. CDR3 bases: TGCGCCAGCAGCGGCCGGGACAGCTATGGCTACACCTTC. The encoded protein is CASSGRDSYGYTF.

The chain is built from TRBV10-3 and TRBJ1-6; D remains unclear. This CDR3 region has 14 residues. Deletions cut 6 bases from V and 2 bases from J, with 8 bases between. CDR1 ENHRY and CDR2 SYGVKD come from the germline V gene. CDR3 sequence reads: CAIRPEAYNSPLHF. For the CDR3, the DNA is TGTGCCATCAGACCAGAGGCCTATAATTCACCCCTCCACTTT.

The chain has TRBV23-1 and TRBJ1-1; D gene unclear. TRBV23-1 is marked as an open reading frame, function uncertain. Trimming shortened V by 6 bases and J by 0 bases, and 8 bases separated the two germline ends. The CDR3 covers 13 residues. CDR3 region: CASRGHVNTEAFF. In DNA form, the CDR3 reads TGCGCCAGCAGAGGGCACGTGAACACTGAAGCTTTCTTT.

The genes are TRBV7-6 and TRBJ2-3; a weak D match, TRBD2 (5 bases). V lost 5 bases to trimming and J lost 2 bases, with 14 bases between them. CDR3 length: 15 residues. Per germline, CDR1 SGHVS and CDR2 FNYEAQ. The CDR3 loop reads CASSPTGSPTDTQYF. CDR3 sequence (DNA): TGTGCCAGCAGCCCAACGGGGAGTCCCACAGATACGCAGTATTTT.

V gene TRBV6-5 combines with J gene TRBJ1-5, with TRBD1 as a possible D gene (5 bases). V shed 8 bases and J shed 3 bases, with 14 bases lying between them. This CDR3 region has 14 residues. Germline V gives CDR1 MNHEY, CDR2 SVGAGI. Here the CDR3 DNA reads TGTGCCAGCCAAGAGGAAGGGACCAATCAGCCCCAGCATTTT. As protein: CASQEEGTNQPQHF.

The sample holds a few counts of this clone. The V and J genes are TRBV5-1 and TRBJ2-7, with a tentative D call TRBD1 (6 bases). Germline V gene data show CDR1 as SGHRS and CDR2 as YFSETQ. Trimming shortened V by 1 base and J by 4 bases, and 12 bases separated the two germline ends. This CDR3 is built from 14 residues. The CDR3 nucleotides read TGCGCCAGCAGCTTGCGCGGACAGATTTACGAGCAGTACTTC. This sequence encodes CASSLRGQIYEQYF.

Comment on this clone: The sample has other DNA sequences that encode this CDR3 too. The chain combines TRBV5-1 with TRBJ2-1; the D is unclear. Germline CDR1 and CDR2: SGHRS and YFSETQ. The ends were cut back, 2 bases at V and 7 bases at J, with 4 bases in the middle. The CDR3 covers 11 residues. CDR3 protein: CASSLGNEQFF. CDR3 DNA: TGCGCCAGCAGCTTAGGGAATGAGCAGTTCTTC.

The chain uses TRBV4-1 and TRBJ1-1, with D uncertain. V was clipped by 4 bases and J by 0 bases, with 6 bases between them. Germline loops: CDR1 MGHRA, CDR2 YSYEKL. The CDR3 loop spans 13 amino acids. The DNA for the CDR3 is TGCGCCAGCAGCCGATATATGAACACTGAAGCTTTCTTT. This encodes CASSRYMNTEAFF.

This chain links TRBV9 with TRBJ1-4; D unresolved. V lost 3 bases and J lost 0, with 12 bases in between. The CDR3 is 16 amino acids. Germline-derived CDR1 and CDR2 are SGDLS and YYNGEE. The CDR3 DNA reads as TGTGCCAGCAGCGGGAGCGGGATTGCAACTAATGAAAAACTGTTTTTT. This sequence encodes CASSGSGIATNEKLFF.

This chain links TRBV30 with TRBJ1-2; D is unresolved. This CDR3 has 14 residues. CDR1 GTSNPN and CDR2 SVGIG come from the germline V gene (reference sequence). The V end lost 1 base, the J end lost 0 bases, and 9 bases lay between the germline ends. DNA for the CDR3: TGTGCCTGGAGTGAGCAGAGTACTAACTATGGCTACACCTTC. This translates into CAWSEQSTNYGYTF.

V is TRBV19 and J is TRBJ2-4; 11 bases map to TRBD2. The CDR3 totals 15 residues. The germline gives CDR1 LNHDA, CDR2 SQIVND (reference sequence). With 6 bases clipped from V and 5 bases from J, the junction kept 6 bases outside the gene matches. The CDR3 DNA reads TGTGCCAGTAGGCTAGCGGGGGGTACTCAAAACATTCAGTACTTC. This encodes CASRLAGGTQNIQYF.

The rearrangement links TRBV4-1 to TRBJ1-4, with D tentatively TRBD1 (6 bases). V was pared by 7 bases and J by 8 bases, with 17 bases between. Looked up from germline, CDR1 is MGHRA and CDR2 is YSYEKL. This CDR3 region has 14 residues. CDR3 in amino acids: CASKKTGGREKLFF. The CDR3 DNA is TGCGCCAGCAAGAAGACAGGTGGAAGAGAAAAACTGTTTTTT.

The V call is TRBV15, the J call TRBJ1-5; no reliable D call. The germline V gene encodes CDR1 LNHNV and CDR2 YYDKDF (reference sequence). Trimming took 1 base from V and 0 from J, leaving 13 bases between them. The CDR3 has 17 amino acids. CDR3 sequence (DNA): TGTGCCACCAGCAGAGCCGAAAGCGGGTATAGCAATCAGCCCCAGCATTTT. Residues: CATSRAESGYSNQPQHF.

The chain combines TRBV6-5 with TRBJ2-7; D is unresolved. Germline V gives CDR1 MNHEY, CDR2 SVGAGI. This CDR3 has 13 residues. The V end lost 6 bases, the J end lost 1 base, and 10 bases lay between the germline ends. The CDR3 DNA reads TGTGCCAGCAGACGGACGGATTCCTACGAGCAGTACGTC. Translated: CASRRTDSYEQYV.

The gene calls are TRBV5-1 and TRBJ2-1; D is possibly TRBD2 (6 bases). Trimming removed 7 bases from V and 4 bases from J, with 12 bases in between. The germline gives CDR1 SGHRS, CDR2 YFSETQ. The CDR3 runs to 13 residues. In nucleotides, the CDR3 is TGCGCCAGCGCCGGGACTGAGTACAATGAGCAGTTCTTC. Translating it yields CASAGTEYNEQFF. Full variable domain (rest looked up from reference TRBV5-1 and TRBJ2-1): KAGVTQTPRYLIKTRGQQVTLSCSPISGHRSVSWYQQTPGQGLQFLFEYFSETQRNKGNFPGRFSGRQFSNSRSEMNVSTLELGDSALYLCASAGTEYNEQFFGPGTRLTVL.

The chain is built from TRBV7-9 and TRBJ2-5, with D possibly matching TRBD1 (5 bases). The V gene lost 3 bases and the J gene lost 5 bases, with 16 bases spanning the gap. Germline V gene sequence: CDR1 SEHNR, CDR2 FQNEAQ (reference sequence). CDR3 size: 15 residues. This CDR3 is CASSFIRSGLETQYF. The CDR3 coding sequence is TGTGCCAGCAGCTTCATACGATCAGGGTTGGAGACCCAGTACTTC.

A few counts support this clone. The V gene is TRBV4-1, the J gene TRBJ1-1; D not resolved. With 7 bases removed from V and 12 bases from J, the gap between germline ends came to 15 bases. This CDR3 comprises 11 residues. CDR1 is MGHRA, CDR2 YSYEKL, per germline. DNA for the CDR3: TGCGCCAGCATGAATGAGCTCGAGACTTTCTTT. This codes for CASMNELETFF.